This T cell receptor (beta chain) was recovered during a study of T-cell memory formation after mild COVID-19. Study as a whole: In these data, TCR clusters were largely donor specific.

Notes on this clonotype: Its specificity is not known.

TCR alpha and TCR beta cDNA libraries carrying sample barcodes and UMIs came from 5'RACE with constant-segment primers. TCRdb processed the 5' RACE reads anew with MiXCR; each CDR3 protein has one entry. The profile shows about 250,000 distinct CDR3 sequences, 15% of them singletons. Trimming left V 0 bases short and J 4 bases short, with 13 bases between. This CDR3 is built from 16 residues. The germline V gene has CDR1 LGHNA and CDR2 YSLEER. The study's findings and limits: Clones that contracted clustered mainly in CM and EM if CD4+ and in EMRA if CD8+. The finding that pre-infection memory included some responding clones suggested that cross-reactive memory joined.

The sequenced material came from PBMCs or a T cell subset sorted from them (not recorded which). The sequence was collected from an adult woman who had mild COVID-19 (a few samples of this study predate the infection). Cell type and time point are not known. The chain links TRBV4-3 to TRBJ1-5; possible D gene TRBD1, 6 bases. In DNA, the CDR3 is TGCGCCAGCAGCCAAGAACGAGGGGGGCGGAATCAGCCCCAGCATTTT. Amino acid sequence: CASSQERGGRNQPQHF.